What follows is one T cell receptor beta chain and its context. What it binds is not known. These data are taken from a study of T cell responses to AZD1222 COVID-19 vaccine. Study-level results: Among vaccine-associated CD4 TCRs, coverage spanned spike, with dominance at 160-218 and 743-854. After the peak T cell response, and only then, were repertoires sampled.

With V trimmed by 6 bases and J by 0 bases, 7 bases remained unmatched. The CDR3 loop spans 15 amino acids. Germline V gives CDR1 MNHEY, CDR2 SMNVEV (reference sequence). Libraries were prepared by immunoSEQ multiplex PCR; TCRdb keeps only in-frame clonotypes and omits some of them. The sample contains roughly 140,000 clones, 88% of which appear only once. The chain employs TRBV27 and TRBJ2-7; 8 bases align to TRBD2. The sequencing here drew on peripheral blood, taken on day 0 of AZD1222 vaccination. The source of this sequence is an adult in good health. CDR3 sequence reads: CASRKSGSSSYEQYF. The CDR3 region has the DNA TGTGCCAGCAGAAAAAGCGGGAGCAGCTCCTACGAGCAGTACTTC.